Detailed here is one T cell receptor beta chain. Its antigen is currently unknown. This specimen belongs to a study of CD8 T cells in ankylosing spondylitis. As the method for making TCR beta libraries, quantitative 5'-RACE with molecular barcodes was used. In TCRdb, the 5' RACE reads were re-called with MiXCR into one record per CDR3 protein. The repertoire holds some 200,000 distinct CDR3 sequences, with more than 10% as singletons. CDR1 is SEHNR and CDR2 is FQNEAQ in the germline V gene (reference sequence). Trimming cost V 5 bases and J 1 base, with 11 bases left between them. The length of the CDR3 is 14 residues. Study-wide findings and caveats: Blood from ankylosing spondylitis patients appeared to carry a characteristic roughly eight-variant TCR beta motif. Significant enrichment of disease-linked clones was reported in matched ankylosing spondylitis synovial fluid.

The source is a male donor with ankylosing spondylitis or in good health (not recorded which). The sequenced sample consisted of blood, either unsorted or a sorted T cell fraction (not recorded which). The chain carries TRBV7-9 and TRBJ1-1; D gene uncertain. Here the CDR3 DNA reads TGTGCCAGCAGCGCCCTATTCTCGAACACTGAAGCTTTCTTT. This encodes CASSALFSNTEAFF.